A single sample gave rise to the 26 T cell receptor beta chains below, sequenced in a study of blood T cell repertoires in COVID-19 (dated by TCRdb to the early 2020s). The library was generated by the immunoSEQ multiplex PCR assay. The immuneACCESS repertoire file appears here via TCRdb, limited to in-frame rearrangements. These files lack a portion of the clones; in checked studies, under half of the deficit traces to unresolved V genes, and the cause of the others is not known. For this sample the table gives approximately 240,000 clones, of which roughly 80% were detected only once. The top ten clones comprise approximately 5% of the sample. The sequenced material came from peripheral blood. The receptors were sampled from an elderly woman with active or convalescent COVID-19.

V usage is TRBV27 and J usage is TRBJ1-1; weak D call: TRBD1 (6 bases). The V end lost 2 bases, the J end lost 1 base, and 14 bases lay between the germline ends. CDR1 is MNHEY, CDR2 SMNVEV, per germline (reference sequence). CDR3 size: 16 residues. The CDR3 is CASSLQPGAWNTEAFF. CDR3 DNA sequence: TGTGCCAGCAGTTTACAGCCAGGGGCTTGGAACACTGAAGCTTTCTTT.

The rearrangement uses TRBV6-5 and TRBJ1-5; D remains ambiguous. The CDR3 has 15 amino acids. Germline loops: CDR1 MNHEY, CDR2 SVGAGI. Trimming removed 3 bases at V and 5 bases at J, with 14 bases between. The CDR3 loop is CASSYSGGGYQPQHF. The CDR3 coding sequence is TGTGCCAGCAGTTATTCGGGTGGAGGTTATCAGCCCCAGCATTTT.

The V call is TRBV7-9, the J call TRBJ1-2, with D possibly matching TRBD1 (5 bases). The length of the CDR3 is 13 residues. Germline values: CDR1 SEHNR, CDR2 FQNEAQ (reference sequence). The V end lost 3 bases, the J end lost 2 bases, and 7 bases lay between the germline ends. The CDR3 sequence: CASSFDSNYGYTF. The CDR3 DNA reads as TGTGCCAGCAGCTTCGACAGCAACTATGGCTACACCTTC.

The V and J genes are TRBV9 and TRBJ1-3; possibly TRBD1 for D (5 bases). V was clipped by 3 bases and J by 4 bases, with 14 bases between them. Germline CDR1 SGDLS, CDR2 YYNGEE. This CDR3 region has 15 residues. The CDR3 coding sequence is TGTGCCAGCAGCGATGGGACTCAGTTGGGAAACACCATATATTTT. This gives the protein CASSDGTQLGNTIYF.

This rearrangement joins TRBV20-1 to TRBJ2-3; 9 nucleotides match TRBD2. This CDR3 comprises 15 residues. Per the germline V gene, CDR1 is DFQATT and CDR2 is SNEGSKA (reference sequence). The V gene end was trimmed by 3 bases and the J gene end by 2 bases; junction bases not matched to a gene: 6. CDR3 in amino acids: CSASGSSGVTDTQYF. CDR3 DNA sequence: TGCAGTGCTAGTGGGTCTAGCGGGGTCACAGATACGCAGTATTTT.

The V gene is TRBV15, the J gene TRBJ2-7, with D possibly matching TRBD2 (6 bases). Germline V gives CDR1 LNHNV, CDR2 YYDKDF (reference sequence). The CDR3 covers 12 residues. V shed 8 bases and J shed 9 bases, with 17 bases lying between them. The chain's CDR3 is CATGTYGFGQYF. The CDR3 DNA is TGTGCCACCGGGACTTACGGGTTTGGGCAGTACTTC.

The V and J genes are TRBV28 and TRBJ1-5, with 10 positions matching TRBD1. Germline trimming cut 4 bases from V and 6 bases from J; bases unmatched to any gene: 6. Germline-derived CDR1 and CDR2 are MDHEN and SYDVKM. The CDR3 has 15 residues. CDR3 residues: CASSSTGGQSQPQHF. The CDR3 DNA reads as TGTGCCAGCAGTTCGACAGGGGGCCAGAGTCAGCCCCAGCATTTT. Full variable domain (remainder filled in from reference TRBV28 and TRBJ1-5): DVKVTQSSRYLVKRTGEKVFLECVQDMDHENMFWYRQDPGLGLRLIYFSYDVKMKEKGDIPEGYSVSREKKERFSLILESASTNQTSMYLCASSSTGGQSQPQHFGDGTRLSIL.

In this sample, this clone turned up once. This chain connects TRBV7-8 to TRBJ1-4, with 7 bases identical to TRBD1. This CDR3 comprises 15 residues. The V segment lost 5 bases and the J segment 5 bases; nucleotides outside the gene matches: 8. Germline V CDR1 and CDR2: SGHVS, FQNEAQ. CDR3 sequence: CASSRQTGWNEKLFF. The DNA of the CDR3 is TGTGCCAGCAGCCGTCAGACAGGGTGGAATGAAAAACTGTTTTTT.

This clone was recorded a few times. The J gene is TRBJ1-1, the V gene TRBV2, with TRBD1 as a possible D gene (6 bases). The CDR3 has 14 amino acids. The germline V gene has CDR1 SNHLY and CDR2 FYNNEI. Trimming shortened V by 2 bases and J by 6 bases, and 13 bases separated the two germline ends. CDR3 sequence reads: CASSETGRGSEAFF. CDR3 coding DNA: TGTGCCAGCAGTGAAACAGGGAGGGGCTCTGAAGCTTTCTTT. The whole variable domain, filled in from reference TRBV2 and TRBJ1-1, reads EPEVTQTPSHQVTQMGQEVILRCVPISNHLYFYWYRQILGQKVEFLVSFYNNEISEKSEIFDDQFSVERPDGSNFTLKIRSTKLEDSAMYFCASSETGRGSEAFFGQGTRLTVV.

This clone showed up just once. The V and J genes are TRBV6-5 and TRBJ1-5; a possible D gene is TRBD1 (5 bases). The V gene's germline CDR1 is MNHEY and CDR2 SVGAGI. V was cut by 7 bases and J by 4 bases, with 14 bases left in between. This CDR3 has 14 amino acids. The CDR3 sequence is CASTGLTDNQPQHF. The CDR3 DNA follows: TGTGCCAGCACTGGATTGACAGATAATCAGCCCCAGCATTTT.

This rearrangement joins TRBV19 to TRBJ1-1, with 7 bases that match TRBD1. CDR1 is LNHDA and CDR2 is SQIVND in the germline V gene (reference sequence). V shed 4 bases, J shed 4 bases, and the junction held 6 bases outside the gene matches. CDR3 length: 14 amino acids. CDR3 sequence: CASSRAAGGTEAFF. The CDR3 DNA reads TGTGCCAGTAGTAGGGCTGCAGGGGGCACTGAAGCTTTCTTT. Full variable domain (missing parts from reference TRBV19 and TRBJ1-1): DGGITQSPKYLFRKEGQNVTLSCEQNLNHDAMYWYRQDPGQGLRLIYYSQIVNDFQKGDIAEGYSVSREKKESFPLTVTSAQKNPTAFYLCASSRAAGGTEAFFGQGTRLTVV.

This clone showed up just once. The chain couples TRBV11-2 to TRBJ2-1, with D tentatively TRBD2 (5 bases). The V gene's germline CDR1 is SGHAT and CDR2 FQNNGV. V dropped 3 bases and J dropped 9 bases, with 12 bases sitting between them. This CDR3 has 13 amino acids. This CDR3 is CASSLALEGEQFF. The DNA for the CDR3 is TGTGCCAGCAGCTTGGCACTAGAGGGTGAGCAGTTCTTC.

This clone has only one observation. The chain employs TRBV30 and TRBJ2-1; possibly TRBD2 for D (6 bases). CDR1 is GTSNPN, CDR2 SVGIG, per germline (reference sequence). The CDR3 contains 13 residues. The CDR3 loop reads CAGGLMGGNEQFF. The CDR3 DNA sequence: TGTGCTGGTGGACTCATGGGGGGCAATGAGCAGTTCTTC.

The J gene is TRBJ1-5, the V gene TRBV24-1; no definite D call. Trimming left V 4 bases short and J 3 bases short, with 15 bases between. The CDR3 extends over 16 amino acids. In germline, CDR1 is KGHDR, CDR2 SFDVKD. CDR3 sequence reads: CATSDNTTPLNQPQHF. The CDR3 region has the DNA TGTGCCACCAGTGACAATACTACCCCGCTCAATCAGCCCCAGCATTTT.

This rearrangement joins TRBV5-5 to TRBJ2-7, with D possibly TRBD2 on 5 matching bases. V dropped 0 bases and J dropped 4 bases, with 17 bases sitting between them. CDR1 and CDR2 from the germline V gene are SGHKS and YYEKEE (reference sequence). The CDR3 is made up of 16 amino acids. The CDR3 spells CASSLEESGGLYEQYF. CDR3 DNA: TGTGCCAGCAGCTTGGAGGAGTCAGGAGGCCTTTACGAGCAGTACTTC.

CDR3 bases: TGTGCCAGCAGACCTACAGGGGGAAATCAGCCCCAGCATTTT. Its translation: CASRPTGGNQPQHF. V gene TRBV6-2 or TRBV6-3 combines with J gene TRBJ1-5; 8 positions agree with TRBD1. This CDR3 has 14 residues. Germline assignment: CDR1 MNHEY and CDR2 SVGEGT. V was pared by 6 bases and J by 4 bases, with 5 bases of the junction left unmatched.

The rearrangement links TRBV6-1 to TRBJ2-2, with D unresolved. Trimming took off 4 bases at V and 2 bases at J, with 8 bases between the two ends. This CDR3 has 14 amino acids. Germline V gene sequence: CDR1 MNHNS, CDR2 SASEGT. CDR3 in DNA: TGTGCCAGCAGTGTAGCCTTAAACACCGGGGAGCTGTTTTTT. As protein: CASSVALNTGELFF.

Concerning this clone itself: Mismatch with germline at one junction end may stem from a read error. The chain joins TRBV29-1 to TRBJ2-7; D uncertain. There are 11 residues in the CDR3. CDR1 SQVTM and CDR2 ANQGSEA come from the germline V gene. CDR3 sequence: CSVTSSDEQYF. In DNA, the CDR3 is TGCAGCGTGACTTCCTCCGACGAGCAGTACTTC.

This clone was counted a single time. This chain connects TRBV18 to TRBJ1-6, with D perhaps matching TRBD1 (6 bases). V gave up 3 bases and J gave up 9 bases, with 18 bases separating them. The germline V gene encodes CDR1 KGHSH and CDR2 LQKENI. This CDR3 comprises 16 residues. The CDR3 is CASSPTGRNNFSPLHF. Written as DNA, the CDR3 is TGTGCCAGCTCACCGACAGGCCGCAACAACTTTTCACCCCTCCACTTT.

A few counts support this clone. The chain couples TRBV5-1 to TRBJ2-2; 8 nucleotides align to TRBD1. CDR3 size: 14 residues. CDR1 is SGHRS, CDR2 YFSETQ, per germline. Trimming took 4 bases from V and 7 from J; bases not matched to a gene: 6. The CDR3 nucleotides are TGCGCCAGCAGCCGGCAGGGGGCCGGCGGGGAGCTGTTTTTT. It encodes CASSRQGAGGELFF.

V is TRBV19 and J is TRBJ2-7; TRBD2 matches at 7 bases. The CDR3 extends over 15 amino acids. From germline, CDR1 is LNHDA and CDR2 SQIVND (reference sequence). Unmatched junction bases numbered 7, after V lost 4 bases and J lost 1 base. Written as DNA, the CDR3 is TGTGCCAGTAGTAAGGATGGGGAGGGTTCCTACGAGCAGTACTTC. Translating gives CASSKDGEGSYEQYF.

This rearrangement joins TRBV5-1 to TRBJ1-5; 7 nucleotides line up with TRBD1. V lost 4 bases and J lost 0; bases outside the gene matches: 16. The CDR3 sequence is 19 residues long. Germline loops: CDR1 SGHRS, CDR2 YFSETQ. The CDR3 region has the DNA TGCGCCAGCAGCCTTTACGACAGGGTCCCCCACTATAGCAATCAGCCCCAGCATTTT. It translates to CASSLYDRVPHYSNQPQHF.

This chain's CDR3 is CASSRRDRAGGNQPQHF. The DNA of the CDR3 is TGTGCCAGTAGTAGAAGGGACAGGGCCGGGGGCAATCAGCCCCAGCATTTT. The chain joins TRBV19 to TRBJ1-5; 9 bases are a match to TRBD1. CDR1 and CDR2 from the germline V gene are LNHDA and SQIVND (reference sequence). The CDR3 is made up of 17 amino acids. After removal of 4 bases from V and 2 bases from J, the junction contained 9 bases not matched to a gene.

V and J are TRBV19 and TRBJ1-2; 7 positions agree with TRBD1. This CDR3 has 12 amino acids. Germline lookup yields CDR1 LNHDA and CDR2 SQIVND (reference sequence). The V gene end was trimmed by 7 bases and the J gene end by 5 bases; junction bases not matched to a gene: 4. CDR3 DNA sequence: TGTGCCAGTACTGCAGGGGGGTATGGCTACACCTTC. This sequence encodes CASTAGGYGYTF.

The rearrangement links TRBV28 to TRBJ1-1, with no clear D. CDR1 and CDR2 (germline): MDHEN, SYDVKM. The CDR3 loop spans 15 amino acids. Trimming left V 10 bases short and J 4 bases short, with 22 bases between. The DNA of the CDR3 is TGTGCCACCCGTCCGGGCCGGGGTGGTGGCACTGAAGCTTTCTTT. Translated: CATRPGRGGGTEAFF.

V gene TRBV5-1 combines with J gene TRBJ1-2; the match to TRBD1 covers 9 bases. This CDR3 contains 16 residues. Germline V gives CDR1 SGHRS, CDR2 YFSETQ. Trimming cost V 1 base and J 3 bases; bases outside gene matches: 7. The CDR3 loop is CASSLTTGGSDYGYTF. CDR3 in DNA: TGCGCCAGCAGCTTGACCACAGGGGGCTCGGACTATGGCTACACCTTC.